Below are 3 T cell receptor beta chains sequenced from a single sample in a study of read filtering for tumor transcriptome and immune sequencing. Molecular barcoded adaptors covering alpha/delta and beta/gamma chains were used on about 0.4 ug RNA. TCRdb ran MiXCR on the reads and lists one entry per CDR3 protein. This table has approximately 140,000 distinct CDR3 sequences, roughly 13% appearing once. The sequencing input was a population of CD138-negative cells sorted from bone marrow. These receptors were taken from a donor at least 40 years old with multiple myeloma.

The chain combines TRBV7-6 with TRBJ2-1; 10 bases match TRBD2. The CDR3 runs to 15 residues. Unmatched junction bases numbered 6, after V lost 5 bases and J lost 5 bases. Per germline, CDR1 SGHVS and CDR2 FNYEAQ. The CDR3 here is CASSKGLAWNNEQFF. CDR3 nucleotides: TGTGCCAGCAGCAAGGGACTAGCGTGGAACAATGAGCAGTTCTTC.

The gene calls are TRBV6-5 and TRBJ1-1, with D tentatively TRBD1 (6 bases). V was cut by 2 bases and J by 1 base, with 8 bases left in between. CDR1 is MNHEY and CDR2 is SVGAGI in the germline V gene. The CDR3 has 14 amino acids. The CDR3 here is CASSYIGGNTEAFF. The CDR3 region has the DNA TGTGCCAGCAGTTACATAGGGGGGAACACTGAAGCTTTCTTT.

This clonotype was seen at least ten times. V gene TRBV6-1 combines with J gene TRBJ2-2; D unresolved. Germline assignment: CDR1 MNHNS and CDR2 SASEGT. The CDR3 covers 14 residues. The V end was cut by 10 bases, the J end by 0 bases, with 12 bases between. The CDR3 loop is CATQEDTNTGELFF. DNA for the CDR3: TGTGCCACCCAGGAAGATACGAACACCGGGGAGCTGTTTTTT.